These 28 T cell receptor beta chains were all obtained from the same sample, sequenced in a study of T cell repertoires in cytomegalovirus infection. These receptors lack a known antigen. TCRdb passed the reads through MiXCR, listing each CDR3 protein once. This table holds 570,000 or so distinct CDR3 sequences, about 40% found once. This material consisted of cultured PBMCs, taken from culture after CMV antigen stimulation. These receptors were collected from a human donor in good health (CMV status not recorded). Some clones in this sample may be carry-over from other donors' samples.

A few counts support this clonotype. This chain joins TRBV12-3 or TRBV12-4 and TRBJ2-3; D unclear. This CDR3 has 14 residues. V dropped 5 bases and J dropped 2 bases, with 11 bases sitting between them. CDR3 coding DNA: TGTGCCAGCAGTGCCCTACCGGCCACAGATACGCAGTATTTT. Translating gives CASSALPATDTQYF.

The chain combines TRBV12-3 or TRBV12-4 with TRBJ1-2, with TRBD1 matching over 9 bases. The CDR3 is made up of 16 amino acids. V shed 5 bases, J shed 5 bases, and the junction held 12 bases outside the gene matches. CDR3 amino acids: CASSIPGQGVGYGYTF. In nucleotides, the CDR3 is TGTGCCAGCAGTATCCCGGGACAGGGCGTGGGGTATGGCTACACCTTC.

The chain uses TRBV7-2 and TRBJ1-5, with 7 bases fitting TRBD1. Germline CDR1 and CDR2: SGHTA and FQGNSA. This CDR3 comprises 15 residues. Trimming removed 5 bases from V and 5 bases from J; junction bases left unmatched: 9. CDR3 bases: TGTGCCAGCAGCCCATCCCCAGGGGGGCATCAGCCCCAGCATTTT. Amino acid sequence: CASSPSPGGHQPQHF.

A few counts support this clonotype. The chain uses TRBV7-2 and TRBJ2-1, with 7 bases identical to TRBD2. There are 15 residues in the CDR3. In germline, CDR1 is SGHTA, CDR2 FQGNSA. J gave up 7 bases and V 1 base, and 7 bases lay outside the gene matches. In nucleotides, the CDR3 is TGTGCCAGCAGCTTAGTTGGGACTACGAAGAATGAGCAGTTCTTC. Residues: CASSLVGTTKNEQFF.

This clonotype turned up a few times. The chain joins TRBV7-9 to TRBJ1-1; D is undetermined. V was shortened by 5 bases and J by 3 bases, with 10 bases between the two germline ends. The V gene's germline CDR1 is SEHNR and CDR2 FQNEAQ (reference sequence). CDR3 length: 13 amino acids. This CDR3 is CASSPSVDTEAFF. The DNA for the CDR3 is TGTGCCAGCAGCCCCTCCGTGGACACTGAAGCTTTCTTT.

CDR3 sequence (DNA): TGTGCCAGCAGCTTAGGCTCGGGACTAGCGGGAGCAGATACGCAGTATTTT. This encodes CASSLGSGLAGADTQYF. This sequence joins TRBV11-3 and TRBJ2-3, with 14 bases identical to TRBD2. With V trimmed by 1 base and J by 4 bases, 4 bases remained unmatched. The CDR3 covers 17 residues. Germline loops: CDR1 SGHNT, CDR2 YENEEA. The full variable domain, its missing parts supplied by reference TRBV11-3 and TRBJ2-3, is EAGVVQSPRYKIIEKKQPVAFWCNPISGHNTLYWYLQNLGQGPELLIRYENEEAVDDSQLPKDRFSAERLKGVDSTLKIQPAELGDSAVYLCASSLGSGLAGADTQYFGPGTRLTVL.

The CDR3 region has the DNA TGTGCCAGCAGCCCCGGTAGCCTAGCTCACTCCGAGCAGTACTTC. This encodes CASSPGSLAHSEQYF. The chain combines TRBV7-2 with TRBJ2-7; a weak D match, TRBD2 (5 bases). Trimming pared 5 bases from V and 6 bases from J, leaving 20 bases between. The length of the CDR3 is 15 residues. Germline V gene sequence: CDR1 SGHTA, CDR2 FQGNSA.

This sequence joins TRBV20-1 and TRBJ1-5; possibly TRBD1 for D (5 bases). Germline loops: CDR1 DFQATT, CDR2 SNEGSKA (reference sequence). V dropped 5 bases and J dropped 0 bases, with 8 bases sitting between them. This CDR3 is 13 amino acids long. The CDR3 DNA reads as TGCAGTGCTGAAGGGGATAGCAATCAGCCCCAGCATTTT. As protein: CSAEGDSNQPQHF.

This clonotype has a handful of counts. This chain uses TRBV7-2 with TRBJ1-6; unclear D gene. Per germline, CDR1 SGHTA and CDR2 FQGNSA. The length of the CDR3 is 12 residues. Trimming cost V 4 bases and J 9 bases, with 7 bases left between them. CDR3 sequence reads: CASSSLGSPLHF. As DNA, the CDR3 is TGTGCCAGCAGCTCCTTGGGTTCACCCCTCCACTTT.

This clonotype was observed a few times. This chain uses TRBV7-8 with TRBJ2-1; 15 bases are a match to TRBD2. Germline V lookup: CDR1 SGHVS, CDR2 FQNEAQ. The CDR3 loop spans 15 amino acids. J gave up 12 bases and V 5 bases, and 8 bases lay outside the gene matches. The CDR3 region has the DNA TGTGCCAGCAGCGGTGGGACTAGCGGGAGGTATGGGCAGTTCTTC. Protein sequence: CASSGGTSGRYGQFF.

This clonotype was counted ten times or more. CDR3 coding DNA: TGTGCCAGCAGCTTCAGCCCGGGGGATACGCAGTATTTT. It is translated as CASSFSPGDTQYF. This chain uses TRBV7-2 with TRBJ2-3; possibly TRBD2 for D (5 bases). Per germline, CDR1 SGHTA and CDR2 FQGNSA. The CDR3 runs 13 residues. Trimming cost V 3 bases and J 6 bases, with 10 bases left between them.

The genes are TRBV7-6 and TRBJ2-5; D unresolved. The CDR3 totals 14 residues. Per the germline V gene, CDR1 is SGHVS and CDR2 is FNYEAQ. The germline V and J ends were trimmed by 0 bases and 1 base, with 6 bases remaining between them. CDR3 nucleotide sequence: TGTGCCAGCAGCTTAGCGCAGGTCCAAGAGACCCAGTACTTC. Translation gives CASSLAQVQETQYF.

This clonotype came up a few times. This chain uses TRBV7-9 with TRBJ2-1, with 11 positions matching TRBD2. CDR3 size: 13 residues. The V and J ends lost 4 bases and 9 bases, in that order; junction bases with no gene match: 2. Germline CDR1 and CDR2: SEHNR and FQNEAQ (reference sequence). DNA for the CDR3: TGTGCCAGCAGCTGGGGACTAGCGGTTGAGCAGTTCTTC. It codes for CASSWGLAVEQFF. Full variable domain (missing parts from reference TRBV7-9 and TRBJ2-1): DTGVSQNPRHKITKRGQNVTFRCDPISEHNRLYWYRQTLGQGPEFLTYFQNEAQLEKSRLLSDRFSAERPKGSFSTLEIQRTEQGDSAMYLCASSWGLAVEQFFGPGTRLTVL.

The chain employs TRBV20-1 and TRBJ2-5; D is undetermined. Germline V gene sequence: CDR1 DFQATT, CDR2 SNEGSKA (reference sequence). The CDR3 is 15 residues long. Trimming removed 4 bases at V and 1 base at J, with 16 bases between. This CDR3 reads CSAIEPSRIQETQYF. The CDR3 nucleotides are TGCAGTGCTATCGAACCGAGCCGAATCCAAGAGACCCAGTACTTC.

The CDR3 is CAISPGQGEKLFF. CDR3 nucleotide sequence: TGTGCCATCAGCCCAGGCCAGGGTGAAAAACTGTTTTTT. The V gene is TRBV10-3, the J gene TRBJ1-4; possibly TRBD1 for D (5 bases). The germline V gene has CDR1 ENHRY and CDR2 SYGVKD. The CDR3 loop spans 13 amino acids. V was pared by 6 bases and J by 7 bases, with 12 bases between.

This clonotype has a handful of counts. The DNA of the CDR3 is TGTGCCAGCAGCTTAGTAGGGGATTCCCAAGGCTACACCTTC. The encoded protein is CASSLVGDSQGYTF. This chain joins TRBV7-6 and TRBJ1-2; D is perhaps TRBD1 (5 bases). The CDR3 is 14 amino acids. Trimming took 1 base from V and 8 from J, leaving 14 bases between them. Per germline, CDR1 SGHVS and CDR2 FNYEAQ.

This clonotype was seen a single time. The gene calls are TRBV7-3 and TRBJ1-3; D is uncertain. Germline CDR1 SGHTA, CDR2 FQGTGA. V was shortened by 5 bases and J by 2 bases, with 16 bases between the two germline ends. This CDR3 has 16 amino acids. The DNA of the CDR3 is TGTGCCAGCAGCCGACGGCGCGGGGAAACTGGAAACACCATATATTTT. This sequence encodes CASSRRRGETGNTIYF.

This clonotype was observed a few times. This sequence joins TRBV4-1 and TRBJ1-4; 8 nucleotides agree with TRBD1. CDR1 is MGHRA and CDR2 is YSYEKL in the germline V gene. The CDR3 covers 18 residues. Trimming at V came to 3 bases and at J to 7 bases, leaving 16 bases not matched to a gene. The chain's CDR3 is CASSQIFGQGGYGEKLFF. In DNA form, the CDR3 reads TGCGCCAGCAGCCAGATATTCGGACAGGGAGGGTATGGTGAAAAACTGTTTTTT.

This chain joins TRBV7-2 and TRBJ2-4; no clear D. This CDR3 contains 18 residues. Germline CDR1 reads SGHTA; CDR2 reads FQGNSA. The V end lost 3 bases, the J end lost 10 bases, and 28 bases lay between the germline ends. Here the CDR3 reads CASSLRPSLSIPLNIQYF. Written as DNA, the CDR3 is TGTGCCAGCAGCTTGAGACCTTCTTTATCGATCCCGCTGAATATTCAGTACTTC.

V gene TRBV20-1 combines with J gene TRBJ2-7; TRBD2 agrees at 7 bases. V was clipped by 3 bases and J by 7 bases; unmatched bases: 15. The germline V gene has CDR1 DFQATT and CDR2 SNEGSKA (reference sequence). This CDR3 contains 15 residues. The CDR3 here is CSASPMTRWGGEQYF. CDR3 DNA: TGCAGTGCTAGTCCAATGACCCGTTGGGGGGGGGAGCAGTACTTC.

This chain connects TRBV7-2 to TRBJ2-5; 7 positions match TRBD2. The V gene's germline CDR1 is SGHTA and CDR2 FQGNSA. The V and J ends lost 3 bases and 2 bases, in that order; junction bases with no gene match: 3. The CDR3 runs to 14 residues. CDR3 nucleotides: TGTGCCAGCAGCTTCGGGACTAATCAAGAGACCCAGTACTTC. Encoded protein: CASSFGTNQETQYF.

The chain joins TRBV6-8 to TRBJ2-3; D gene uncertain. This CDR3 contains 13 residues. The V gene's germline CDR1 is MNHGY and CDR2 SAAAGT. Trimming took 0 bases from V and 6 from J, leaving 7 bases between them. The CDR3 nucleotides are TGTGCCAGCAGTTACTCGAGCCGGGATACGCAGTATTTT. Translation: CASSYSSRDTQYF.

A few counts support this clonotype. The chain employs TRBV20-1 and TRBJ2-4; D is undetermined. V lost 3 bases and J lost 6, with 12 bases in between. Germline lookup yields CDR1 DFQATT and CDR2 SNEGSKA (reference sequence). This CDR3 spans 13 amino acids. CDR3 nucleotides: TGCAGTGCTAGTGCAAGTAACCGAAACATTCAGTACTTC. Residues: CSASASNRNIQYF.

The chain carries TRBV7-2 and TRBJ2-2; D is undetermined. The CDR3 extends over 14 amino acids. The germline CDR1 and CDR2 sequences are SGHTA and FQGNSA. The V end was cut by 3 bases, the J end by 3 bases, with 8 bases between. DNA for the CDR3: TGTGCCAGCAGCTTTCGGTCGGACACCGGGGAGCTGTTTTTT. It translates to CASSFRSDTGELFF. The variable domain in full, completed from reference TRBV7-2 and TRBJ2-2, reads GAGVSQSPSNKVTEKGKDVELRCDPISGHTALYWYRQSLGQGLEFLIYFQGNSAPDKSGLPSDRFSAERTGGSVSTLTIQRTQQEDSAVYLCASSFRSDTGELFFGEGSRLTVL.

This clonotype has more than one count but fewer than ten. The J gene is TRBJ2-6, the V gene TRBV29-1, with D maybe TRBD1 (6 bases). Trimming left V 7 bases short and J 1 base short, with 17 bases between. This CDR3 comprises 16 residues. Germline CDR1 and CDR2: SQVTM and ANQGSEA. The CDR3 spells CSGLQGLISGANVLTF. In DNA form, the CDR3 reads TGCAGCGGGTTACAGGGTCTCATTTCTGGGGCCAACGTCCTGACTTTC.

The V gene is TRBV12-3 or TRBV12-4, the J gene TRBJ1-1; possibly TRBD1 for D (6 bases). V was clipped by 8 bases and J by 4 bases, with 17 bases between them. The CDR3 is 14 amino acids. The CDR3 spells CASVQGGAGTEAFF. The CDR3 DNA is TGTGCCAGCGTCCAAGGGGGGGCGGGCACTGAAGCTTTCTTT.

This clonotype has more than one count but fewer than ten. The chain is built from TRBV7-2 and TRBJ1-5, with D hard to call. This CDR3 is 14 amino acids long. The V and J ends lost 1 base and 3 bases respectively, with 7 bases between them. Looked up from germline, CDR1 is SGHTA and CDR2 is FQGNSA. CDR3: CASSLDHPNQPQHF. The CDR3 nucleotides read TGTGCCAGCAGCTTAGATCACCCCAATCAGCCCCAGCATTTT.

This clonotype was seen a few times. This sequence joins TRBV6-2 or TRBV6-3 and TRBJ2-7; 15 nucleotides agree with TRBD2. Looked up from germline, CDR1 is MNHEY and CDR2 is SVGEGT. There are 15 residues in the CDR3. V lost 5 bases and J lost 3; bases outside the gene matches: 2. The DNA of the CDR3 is TGTGCCAGCAGTGTGGGACTAGCGGGAGGCTACGAGCAGTACTTC. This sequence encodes CASSVGLAGGYEQYF.